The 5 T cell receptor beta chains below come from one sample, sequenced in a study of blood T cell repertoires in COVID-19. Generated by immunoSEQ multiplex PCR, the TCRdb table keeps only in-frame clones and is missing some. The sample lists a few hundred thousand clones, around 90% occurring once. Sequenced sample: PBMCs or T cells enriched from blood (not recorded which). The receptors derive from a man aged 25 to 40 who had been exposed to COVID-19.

For the CDR3, the DNA is TGCGCCAGCAGCCAGAGCCAAACGTACAGGGGCTATGGCTACACCTTC. Translating it yields CASSQSQTYRGYGYTF. The V and J genes are TRBV4-1 and TRBJ1-2; 7 nucleotides align to TRBD1. The CDR3 loop spans 16 amino acids. The trim removed 3 bases at V and 4 bases at J, leaving 11 bases unmatched. Germline-derived CDR1 and CDR2 are MGHRA and YSYEKL.

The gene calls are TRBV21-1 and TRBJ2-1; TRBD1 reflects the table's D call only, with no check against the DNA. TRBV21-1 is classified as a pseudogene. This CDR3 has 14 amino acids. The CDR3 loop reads CASSKAKHNNEQFF. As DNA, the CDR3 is TGTGCCAGCAGCAAAGCGAAACATAACAATGAGCAGTTCTTC.

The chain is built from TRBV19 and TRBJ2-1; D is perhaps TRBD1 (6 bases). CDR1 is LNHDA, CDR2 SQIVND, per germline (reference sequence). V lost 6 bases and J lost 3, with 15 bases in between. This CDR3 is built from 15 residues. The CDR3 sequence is CASSNAGGDYNEQFF. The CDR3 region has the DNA TGTGCCAGTAGCAACGCTGGGGGCGACTACAATGAGCAGTTCTTC.

The CDR3: CATSSSGGRNQPQHF. The CDR3, as DNA: TGTGCCACCAGCAGTTCAGGGGGGCGCAATCAGCCCCAGCATTTT. The chain uses TRBV15 and TRBJ1-5; TRBD1 matches at 7 bases. The CDR3 consists of 15 residues. Trimming took 3 bases from V and 2 from J; bases not matched to a gene: 4. CDR1 and CDR2 from the germline V gene are LNHNV and YYDKDF (reference sequence).

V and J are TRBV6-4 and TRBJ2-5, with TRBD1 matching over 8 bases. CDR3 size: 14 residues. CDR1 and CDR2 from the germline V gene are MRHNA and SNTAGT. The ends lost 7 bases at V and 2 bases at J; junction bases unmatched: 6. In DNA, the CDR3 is TGTGCCAGCATCCGACAGGGGCGGCAAGAGACCCAGTACTTC. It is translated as CASIRQGRQETQYF.